This record concerns one T cell receptor (beta chain) sequence. The data were obtained in a study of shared clonotypes between healthy human individuals. Only in-frame clones appear in the TCRdb table, and some are missing; sequencing was by immunoSEQ multiplex PCR. The data contain hundreds of thousands of clones, 95% to 96% of them singletons. CD8 cells classed as naive were CD45RO-negative and positively selected for CCR7, excluding terminally differentiated effector memory CD45RA+ cells. The source is a woman between 25 and 40 years old in good health. The source material was naive CD8+ T cells sorted from blood.

The DNA for the CDR3 is TGTGCCAGCGGAGAGGGACGTAAGTACTTC. Translation gives CASGEGRKYF. The genes are TRBV7-7 and TRBJ2-5, with D perhaps matching TRBD1 or TRBD2 (5 bases each). V shed 8 bases and J shed 12 bases, with 13 bases lying between them. The CDR3 totals 10 residues. Germline V gene data show CDR1 as SSHAT and CDR2 as FNYEAQ (reference sequence).